Detailed here is one T cell receptor beta chain. This table comes from immunoSEQ multiplex PCR, and its TCRdb copy is limited to in-frame clones, with some not included. Among about 440,000 clones listed, around 91% were seen once. These data belong to a study of Ad26.COV2.S vaccination and SARS-CoV-2 variants. About the study: As a participant in COV1001, the donor was in the Ad26.COV2.S trial arm.

Germline V gene lookup returns CDR1 KGHDR and CDR2 SFDVKD. V was clipped by 4 bases and J by 3 bases, with 12 bases between them. This CDR3 is 15 amino acids long. As for treatment: about 20 received Ad26.COV2.S at low or high dose, single or two shots; 5 received placebo; per-sample allocation not given. The samples were gathered on day 63 after the first injection of vaccine or placebo. The chain carries TRBV24-1 and TRBJ2-1; D may be TRBD1 (6 bases). The starting material was peripheral blood, obtained in a trial of Ad26.COV2.S vaccine versus placebo. The source is a person aged 18 to 59 who received the Ad26.COV2.S COVID-19 vaccine or a placebo. CDR3 region: CATSERTADYNEQFF. The CDR3 region has the DNA TGTGCCACCAGTGAGCGGACAGCCGACTACAATGAGCAGTTCTTC.